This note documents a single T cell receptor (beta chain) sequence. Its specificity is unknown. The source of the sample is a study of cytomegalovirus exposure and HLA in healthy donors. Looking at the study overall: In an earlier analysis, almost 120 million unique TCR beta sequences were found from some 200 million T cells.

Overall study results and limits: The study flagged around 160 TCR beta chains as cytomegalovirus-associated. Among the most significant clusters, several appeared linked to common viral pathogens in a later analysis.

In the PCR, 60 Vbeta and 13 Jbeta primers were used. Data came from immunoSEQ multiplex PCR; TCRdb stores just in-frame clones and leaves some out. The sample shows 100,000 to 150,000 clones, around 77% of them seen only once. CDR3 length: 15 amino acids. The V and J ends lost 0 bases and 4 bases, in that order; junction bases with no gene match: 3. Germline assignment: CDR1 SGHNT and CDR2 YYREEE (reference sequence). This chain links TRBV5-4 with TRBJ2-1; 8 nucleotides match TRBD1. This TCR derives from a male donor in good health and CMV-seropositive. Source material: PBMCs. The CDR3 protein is CASSLGGQGYNEQFF. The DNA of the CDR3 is TGTGCCAGCAGCTTGGGCGGACAGGGATACAATGAGCAGTTCTTC.